A selection of T cell receptor beta chains follows, all from one sample in a study of T-cell memory formation after mild COVID-19. From the 5' RACE reads, TCRdb called clonotypes with MiXCR, one entry per CDR3 protein. The data hold over 400,000 distinct CDR3 sequences, with roughly a quarter observed a single time. Sequenced sample: PBMCs or a T cell subset sorted from them (not recorded which). All receptors derive from an adult woman who had mild COVID-19 (a few samples of this study predate the infection). Cell type and time point are not known. The CDR3 runs from the conserved cysteine through the conserved F or W.

v_call cdr3_aa
TRBV5-1 CASSLVGATTVSYNEQFF
TRBV7-2 CASSLPAGESSNQPQHF
TRBV18 CASSPTDRSSYEQYF
TRBV24-1 CATRQQGPDTEAFF
TRBV11-3 CASSLGRQGISYEQYF
TRBV5-1 CASSSTGWGSSEQYF
TRBV12-3/TRBV12-4 CASSTGPEIGNTEAFF
TRBV4-1 CASSHPGTSGDNEQFF
TRBV20-1 CSARGRDRNSPLHF
TRBV6-5 CASSYHGLAADTQYF
TRBV12-3/TRBV12-4 CATGQNSGNEQFF
TRBV12-3/TRBV12-4 CASRLGTSSYEQYF
TRBV7-9 CASSLGGFGPNTEAFF
TRBV5-4 CASSIQGTVYEQYF
TRBV3-1 CASSQGAEIEKLFF
TRBV4-1 CASSQAAGINYGYTF
TRBV7-2 CASSLAGPPYEQYF
TRBV27 CASSTVGGQSWLYGYTF
TRBV18 CASSRPPSHNEQFF
TRBV20-1 CSARERTGGLLYSNQPQHF
TRBV5-1 CASSLEQPTAKNIQYF
TRBV10-3 CATSADSRNEQYF
TRBV11-3 CASSSLIAKNIQYF
TRBV20-1 CSASGEGRRGYTF
TRBV5-6 CASRQDLGAYNEQFF
TRBV20-1 CSARGGQRTSTDTQYF
TRBV11-2 CASSPDERRGRGGEQYF
TRBV9 CASSAMDRHQETQYF
TRBV5-6 CASSHWVGLALTDTQYF
TRBV6-5 CASSSPGGTLGVLTF
TRBV9 CASSVDPAKSYGYTF
TRBV7-9 CASSPSGGITGELFF
TRBV7-2 CASSAGLAGTQYF
TRBV5-1 CASSLVGNRLSGNTIYF
TRBV2 CASSVRGGSYEQYF
TRBV5-1 CASSFSRNTDTQYF
TRBV20-1 CSARDSQRGPREQFF
TRBV12-3/TRBV12-4 CASSRPGTDTQYF
TRBV6-2/TRBV6-3 CASRRGAYEQYF
TRBV5-5 CASSLRGGRTEAFF
TRBV6-2/TRBV6-3 CASSSWAGRQFF
TRBV10-3 CAAGRDLNTEAFF
TRBV6-1 CASSDRAPYGSGANVLTF
TRBV2 CASAPGAQTQYF
TRBV6-2/TRBV6-3 CASSYAGGRTDTQYF
TRBV7-2 CASSSKARTSVYNEQFF
TRBV3-1 CASSQAALLPFAQYF
TRBV12-3/TRBV12-4 CASSFTGGNTDTQYF
TRBV7-9 CASSQGGKVIQYF
TRBV20-1 CSALYCRDTQYF